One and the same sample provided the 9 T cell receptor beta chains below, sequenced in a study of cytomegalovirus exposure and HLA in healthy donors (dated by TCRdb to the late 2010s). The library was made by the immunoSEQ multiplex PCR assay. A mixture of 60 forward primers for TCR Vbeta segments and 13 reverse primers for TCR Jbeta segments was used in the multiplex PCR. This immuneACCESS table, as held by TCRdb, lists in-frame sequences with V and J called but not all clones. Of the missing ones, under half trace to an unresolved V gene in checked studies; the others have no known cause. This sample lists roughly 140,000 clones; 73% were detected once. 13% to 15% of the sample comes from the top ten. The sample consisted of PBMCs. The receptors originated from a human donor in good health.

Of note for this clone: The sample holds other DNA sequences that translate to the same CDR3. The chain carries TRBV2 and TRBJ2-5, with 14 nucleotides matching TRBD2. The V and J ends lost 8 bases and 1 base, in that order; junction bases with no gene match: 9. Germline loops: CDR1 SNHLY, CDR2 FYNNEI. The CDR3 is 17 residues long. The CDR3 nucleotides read TGTGCCAGCTCCCGACTAGCGGGGGGGCCGAGCCAAGAGACCCAGTACTTC. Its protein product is CASSRLAGGPSQETQYF.

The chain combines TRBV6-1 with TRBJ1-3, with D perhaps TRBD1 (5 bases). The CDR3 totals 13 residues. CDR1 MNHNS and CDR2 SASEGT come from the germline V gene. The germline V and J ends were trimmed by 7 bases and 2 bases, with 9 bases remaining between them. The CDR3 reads CASTAGTGNTIYF. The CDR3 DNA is TGTGCCAGCACCGCAGGGACTGGAAACACCATATATTTT.

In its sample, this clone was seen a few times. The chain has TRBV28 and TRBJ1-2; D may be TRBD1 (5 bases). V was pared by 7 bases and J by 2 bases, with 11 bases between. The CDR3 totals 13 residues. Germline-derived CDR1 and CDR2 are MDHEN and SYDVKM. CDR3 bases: TGTGCCAGCACCATCCGGGGGAACTATGGCTACACCTTC. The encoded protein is CASTIRGNYGYTF.

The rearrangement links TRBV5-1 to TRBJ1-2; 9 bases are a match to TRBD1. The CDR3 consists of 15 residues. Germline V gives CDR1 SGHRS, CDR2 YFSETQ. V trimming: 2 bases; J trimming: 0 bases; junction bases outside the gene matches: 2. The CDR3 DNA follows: TGCGCCAGCAGCTTAGGGACAGGGTCTAACTATGGCTACACCTTC. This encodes CASSLGTGSNYGYTF.

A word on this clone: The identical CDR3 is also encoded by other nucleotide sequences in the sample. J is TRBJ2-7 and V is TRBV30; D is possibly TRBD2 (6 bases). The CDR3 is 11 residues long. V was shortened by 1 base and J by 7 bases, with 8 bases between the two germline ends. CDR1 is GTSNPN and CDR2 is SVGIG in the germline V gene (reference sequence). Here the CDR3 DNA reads TGTGCCTGGAGTGCCCGGGAGGAGCAGTACTTC. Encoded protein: CAWSAREEQYF.

CDR3 protein: CASSARTENYGYTF. The CDR3 DNA sequence: TGTGCCAGCAGCGCCCGGACAGAGAACTATGGCTACACCTTC. The chain recombines TRBV7-9 with TRBJ1-2; tentatively, D is TRBD1 (6 bases). Germline V lookup: CDR1 SEHNR, CDR2 FQNEAQ (reference sequence). Between the trimmed V and J ends, which lost 5 bases and 2 bases, there was a span of 12 bases. This CDR3 region has 14 residues.

DNA of the CDR3: TGTGCCACGAGGGGGCCCTCCTATAATTCACCCCTCCACTTT. This translates into CATRGPSYNSPLHF. The genes are TRBV6-4 and TRBJ1-6; 7 bases match TRBD1. The V and J ends lost 10 bases and 0 bases, in that order; junction bases with no gene match: 3. The germline CDR1 and CDR2 sequences are MRHNA and SNTAGT. The CDR3 covers 14 residues.

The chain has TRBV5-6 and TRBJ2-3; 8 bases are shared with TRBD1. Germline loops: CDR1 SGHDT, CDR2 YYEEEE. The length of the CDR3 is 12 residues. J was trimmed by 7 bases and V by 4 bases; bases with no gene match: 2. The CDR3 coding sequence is TGTGCCAGCAGCCGGGACAGGTATACGCAGTATTTT. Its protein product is CASSRDRYTQYF.

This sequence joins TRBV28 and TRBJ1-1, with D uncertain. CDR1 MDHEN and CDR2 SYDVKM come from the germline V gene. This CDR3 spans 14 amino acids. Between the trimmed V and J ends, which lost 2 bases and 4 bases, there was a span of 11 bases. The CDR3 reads CASSLIESGTEAFF. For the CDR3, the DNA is TGTGCCAGCAGTTTAATCGAGTCGGGCACTGAAGCTTTCTTT.